These 24 T cell receptor beta chains originate from one sample sequenced in a study of blood T cell repertoires in COVID-19. TCRdb's table, derived via immunoSEQ multiplex PCR, lists solely in-frame clones and lacks some. The sample has 120,000 or so clones; around 89% are singletons. Specimen: peripheral blood. These receptors originate from a man in his sixties or seventies with active or convalescent COVID-19.

J is TRBJ2-1 and V is TRBV28; D not resolved. The V end lost 5 bases, the J end lost 4 bases, and 3 bases lay between the germline ends. Germline V gene sequence: CDR1 MDHEN, CDR2 SYDVKM. The CDR3 is 11 amino acids. The CDR3 coding sequence is TGTGCCAGCAGTCCTTACAATGAGCAGTTCTTC. Protein: CASSPYNEQFF.

The rearrangement links TRBV7-8 to TRBJ2-2, with TRBD2 as a possible D gene (6 bases). The CDR3 is 14 amino acids. Germline CDR1 is SGHVS and CDR2 is FQNEAQ. Trimming removed 4 bases from V and 4 bases from J, with 10 bases in between. The CDR3 nucleotides are TGTGCCAGCAGCTCGCTAGCGAGCACCGGGGAGCTGTTTTTT. Residues: CASSSLASTGELFF. Filled out from reference TRBV7-8 and TRBJ2-2, the complete variable domain reads GAGVSQSPRYKVAKRGQDVALRCDPISGHVSLFWYQQALGQGPEFLTYFQNEAQLDKSGLPSDRFFAERPEGSVSTLKIQRTQQEDSAVYLCASSSLASTGELFFGEGSRLTVL.

The J gene is TRBJ2-5, the V gene TRBV27; 9 bases are shared with TRBD1. Germline V gene lookup returns CDR1 MNHEY and CDR2 SMNVEV (reference sequence). Trimming removed 4 bases from V and 6 bases from J; junction bases left unmatched: 6. This CDR3 has 14 residues. This chain's CDR3 is CASSSPGQGQTQYF. The CDR3 coding sequence is TGTGCCAGCAGTTCTCCGGGACAGGGCCAGACCCAGTACTTC.

The genes are TRBV5-1 and TRBJ2-7; TRBD1 aligns across 7 bases. The CDR3 contains 15 residues. CDR1 and CDR2 (germline): SGHRS, YFSETQ. Unmatched junction bases numbered 8, after V lost 0 bases and J lost 5 bases. In DNA, the CDR3 is TGCGCCAGCAGCTTGGACGGTAGACAGGGCGACGAGCAGTACTTC. This gives the protein CASSLDGRQGDEQYF.

V is TRBV6-1 and J is TRBJ2-1, with 11 nucleotides matching TRBD2. Germline trimming cut 3 bases from V and 5 bases from J; bases unmatched to any gene: 3. The CDR3 has 15 amino acids. CDR1 is MNHNS, CDR2 SASEGT, per germline. The chain's CDR3 is CASSDRLAGHNEQFF. The DNA for the CDR3 is TGTGCCAGCAGTGATAGACTAGCGGGGCACAATGAGCAGTTCTTC.

This clone was observed once. This rearrangement joins TRBV19 to TRBJ2-6; tentatively, D is TRBD1 (6 bases). Germline V gene lookup returns CDR1 LNHDA and CDR2 SQIVND (reference sequence). Trimming removed 8 bases at V and 0 bases at J, with 17 bases between. This CDR3 is built from 17 residues. CDR3 protein: CASRRDRTNSGANVLTF. DNA for the CDR3: TGTGCCAGTCGCCGAGACAGGACCAACTCTGGGGCCAACGTCCTGACTTTC.

A single count supports this clone. The chain links TRBV6-6 to TRBJ2-5; 12 nucleotides line up with TRBD2. This CDR3 region has 17 residues. Germline V gene data show CDR1 as MNHNY and CDR2 as SVGAGI (reference sequence). V trimming: 5 bases; J trimming: 4 bases; junction bases outside the gene matches: 11. The CDR3: CASSPTPSGRAGETQYF. DNA of the CDR3: TGTGCCAGCAGTCCAACCCCTAGCGGGAGGGCCGGAGAGACCCAGTACTTC.

The chain combines TRBV30 with TRBJ2-7; a possible D gene is TRBD1 (5 bases). Germline-derived CDR1 and CDR2 are GTSNPN and SVGIG (reference sequence). The length of the CDR3 is 13 residues. Trimming took off 5 bases at V and 2 bases at J, with 13 bases between the two ends. DNA of the CDR3: TGTGCCTGGGACGGCCAGGGAACCTACGAGCAGTACTTC. Protein sequence: CAWDGQGTYEQYF.

The chain uses TRBV6-5 and TRBJ2-1, with 10 bases that match TRBD2. The germline CDR1 and CDR2 sequences are MNHEY and SVGAGI. This CDR3 region has 16 residues. Unmatched junction bases numbered 7, after V lost 0 bases and J lost 8 bases. The CDR3 sequence is CASSYSPAGGPDEQFF. The CDR3 nucleotides are TGTGCCAGCAGTTACTCACCAGCGGGAGGGCCCGATGAGCAGTTCTTC.

The V and J genes are TRBV7-9 and TRBJ2-7; possibly TRBD2 for D (6 bases). Trimming stripped 5 bases from V and 1 base from J, with 12 bases between. CDR3 length: 14 residues. Germline-derived CDR1 and CDR2 are SEHNR and FQNEAQ (reference sequence). CDR3 coding DNA: TGTGCCAGCAGCCCTAAGACTAGTTCCTACGAGCAGTACTTC. Translating gives CASSPKTSSYEQYF.

This clone appeared a single time. V usage is TRBV9 and J usage is TRBJ1-6; TRBD1 might be the D (6 bases). The CDR3 runs to 15 residues. The germline V and J ends were trimmed by 3 bases and 7 bases, with 14 bases remaining between them. The germline V gene has CDR1 SGDLS and CDR2 YYNGEE. DNA of the CDR3: TGTGCCAGCAGCGAGGGCCAACAGGGAAATTCACCCCTCCACTTT. It encodes CASSEGQQGNSPLHF.

On this clone itself: Other DNA sequences in the same sample also yield this CDR3. This chain links TRBV19 with TRBJ1-5; 7 nucleotides agree with TRBD1. The ends lost 5 bases at V and 2 bases at J; junction bases unmatched: 3. The CDR3 extends over 14 amino acids. Germline assignment: CDR1 LNHDA and CDR2 SQIVND (reference sequence). CDR3 amino acids: CASSLQGGNQPQHF. The CDR3 nucleotides are TGTGCCAGTAGTCTCCAGGGGGGCAATCAGCCCCAGCATTTT.

V and J are TRBV29-1 and TRBJ2-7, with 8 bases that match TRBD1. Germline lookup yields CDR1 SQVTM and CDR2 ANQGSEA. Trimming cost V 1 base and J 3 bases; bases outside gene matches: 5. The CDR3 sequence is 14 residues long. CDR3 nucleotides: TGCAGCGTTGAAGTTGGACAGGGCAGCTACGAGCAGTACTTC. It is translated as CSVEVGQGSYEQYF.

V is TRBV5-1 and J is TRBJ2-7, with 7 bases matching TRBD2. V lost 0 bases to trimming and J lost 6 bases; unmatched junction nucleotides: 6. The CDR3 length is 14 residues. In germline, CDR1 is SGHRS, CDR2 YFSETQ. CDR3 DNA: TGCGCCAGCAGCTTGGAAAAACCGGGGGGCGAGCAGTACTTC. Amino acids: CASSLEKPGGEQYF.

This chain connects TRBV6-6 to TRBJ1-5; 7 positions match TRBD1. The CDR3 length is 14 residues. The germline gives CDR1 MNHNY, CDR2 SVGAGI (reference sequence). Germline trimming cut 8 bases from V and 3 bases from J; bases unmatched to any gene: 7. Here the CDR3 DNA reads TGTGCCAGCGTAGACAGGGTCAACAATCAGCCCCAGCATTTT. Translated, it gives CASVDRVNNQPQHF.

In DNA, the CDR3 is TGTGCCAGCAGTTACCGACAGGGGGCGCTTAATGGCTACACCTTC. Translation: CASSYRQGALNGYTF. The chain uses TRBV6-5 and TRBJ1-2; 10 nucleotides align to TRBD1. With V trimmed by 2 bases and J by 6 bases, 6 bases remained unmatched. CDR1 is MNHEY, CDR2 SVGAGI, per germline. CDR3 length: 15 residues.

The V gene is TRBV5-6, the J gene TRBJ2-7; D gene unclear. Trimming removed 2 bases from V and 6 bases from J, with 9 bases in between. Germline V lookup: CDR1 SGHDT, CDR2 YYEEEE. CDR3 length: 12 amino acids. Written as DNA, the CDR3 is TGTGCCAGCAGCTTCCGGAGTCTCGAGCAGTACTTC. Protein: CASSFRSLEQYF.

The chain combines TRBV18 with TRBJ1-2, with D possibly matching TRBD1 (6 bases). Between the trimmed V and J ends, which lost 6 bases and 1 base, there was a span of 27 bases. The germline V gene encodes CDR1 KGHSH and CDR2 LQKENI. The CDR3 covers 19 residues. CDR3 sequence: CASSPQLSGQTGVNYGYTF. The CDR3 nucleotides read TGTGCCAGCTCGCCCCAATTATCAGGACAGACCGGCGTTAACTATGGCTACACCTTC.

The chain joins TRBV9 to TRBJ2-7, with a tentative D call TRBD1 (5 bases). The germline CDR1 and CDR2 sequences are SGDLS and YYNGEE. V lost 0 bases to trimming and J lost 2 bases, with 12 bases between them. The CDR3 runs to 15 residues. Written as DNA, the CDR3 is TGTGCCAGCAGCGTAGAGGGCGGCAGGGCCTACGAGCAGTACTTC. It yields the protein CASSVEGGRAYEQYF. The complete variable domain, with remaining parts taken from reference TRBV9 and TRBJ2-7, reads DSGVTQTPKHLITATGQRVTLRCSPRSGDLSVYWYQQSLDQGLQFLIQYYNGEERAKGNILERFSAQQFPDLHSELNLSSLELGDSALYFCASSVEGGRAYEQYFGPGTRLTVT.

This chain uses TRBV27 with TRBJ2-7; 11 nucleotides align to TRBD1. CDR1 and CDR2 (germline): MNHEY, SMNVEV (reference sequence). V lost 5 bases and J lost 6; bases outside the gene matches: 3. The CDR3 is 13 residues long. The chain's CDR3 is CASSLGQGAEQYF. The CDR3 region has the DNA TGTGCCAGCAGTCTAGGACAGGGGGCCGAGCAGTACTTC.

This chain joins TRBV27 and TRBJ2-5; 10 positions match TRBD1. CDR3 length: 15 amino acids. Germline CDR1 is MNHEY and CDR2 is SMNVEV (reference sequence). V shed 6 bases, J shed 1 base, and the junction held 5 bases outside the gene matches. The DNA of the CDR3 is TGTGCCAGCAGGGTGGGACAGGGGACCCAAGAGACCCAGTACTTC. Amino acid sequence: CASRVGQGTQETQYF.

The chain links TRBV6-5 to TRBJ1-5; TRBD1 matches 7 bases. Germline-derived CDR1 and CDR2 are MNHEY and SVGAGI. CDR3 size: 14 residues. The V gene end was trimmed by 6 bases and the J gene end by 4 bases; junction bases not matched to a gene: 6. DNA for the CDR3: TGTGCCAGCAGCACGGCAGGGGGTAATCAGCCCCAGCATTTT. Translating gives CASSTAGGNQPQHF.

The genes are TRBV19 and TRBJ2-3, with D unresolved. This CDR3 is built from 13 residues. The V end lost 6 bases, the J end lost 8 bases, and 15 bases lay between the germline ends. Germline V gives CDR1 LNHDA, CDR2 SQIVND (reference sequence). The CDR3 region is CASSSKTGGTQYF. The CDR3 DNA is TGTGCCAGTAGCTCAAAGACTGGCGGTACGCAGTATTTT.

The V gene is TRBV21-1, the J gene TRBJ1-6. TRBV21-1 is shown as a pseudogene. The CDR3 is 17 amino acids. The CDR3 DNA is TGTGCCAGCAGGCCGGGGATCATTAGGGCTGAAGATTCACCCCTCCACTTT. It is translated as CASRPGIIRAEDSPLHF.